Listed below are T cell receptor beta chains from one sample, sequenced in a study of cytomegalovirus exposure and HLA in healthy donors. The repertoire was sequenced with immunoSEQ multiplex PCR; TCRdb's copy has only in-frame clones and lacks some. The sample has hundreds of thousands of clones, approximately 80% seen once. Sequencing was performed on PBMCs. The receptors derive from a woman between 40 and 50 years old in good health and CMV-seronegative. The CDR3 runs from the conserved cysteine through the conserved F or W. Each record gives: V gene, J gene, D gene, clone size, CDR3 DNA, CDR3 protein. The D gene is left open where the match is weak. Some rows have no size entry. The others give once, few or many, or a class for an expanded clone.

TRBV2	TRBJ1-2	NA	NA	TGTGCCAGCAGAATTTATTCAGGGGATTATACGCGTGGCTACACCTTC	CASRIYSGDYTRGYTF
TRBV7-9	TRBJ2-7	TRBD1	once	TGTGCCAGCAGCTCCGGACAGGGAGACGAGCAGTACTTC	CASSSGQGDEQYF
TRBV13	TRBJ2-2	TRBD1	NA	TGTGCCAGCAGCCTCCGACAGGGGTCCCTCACCGGGGAGCTGTTTTTT	CASSLRQGSLTGELFF
TRBV29-1	TRBJ2-3	NA	NA	TGCAGCGCCGTAGCCACAGATACGCAGTATTTT	CSAVATDTQYF
TRBV19	TRBJ1-2	NA	NA	TGTGCCAGTAGTATAATCTCCCCTCAAGGGCAGCGGCGCGGCTACACCTTC	CASSIISPQGQRRGYTF
TRBV7-3	TRBJ1-1	NA	once	TGTGCCAGCAGCCTAGGGGCCAGGGGAGAAGCTTTCTTT	CASSLGARGEAFF
TRBV9	TRBJ2-7	NA	NA	TGTGCCAGCAGCGGGGGCCTCGGCTCCGACGAGCAGTACTTC	CASSGGLGSDEQYF
TRBV19	TRBJ2-2	NA	NA	TGTGCCAGTAGTATCCGGACTGGTGAGGAGCTGTTTTTT	CASSIRTGEELFF
TRBV30	TRBJ2-1	TRBD2	NA	TGTGCCTGGAGTGTTCTAGCGGGAAACTTCTACAATGAGCAGTTCTTC	CAWSVLAGNFYNEQFF
TRBV10-1	TRBJ2-7	TRBD2	once	TGCGCCAGCAGCCCTCTGGCGGGGGGGCCAAACGAGCAGTACTTC	CASSPLAGGPNEQYF
TRBV7-7	TRBJ2-5	TRBD1	NA	TGTGCTAGCAGCCCCGGGACAGGGGACCAAGAGACCCAGTACTTC	CASSPGTGDQETQYF
TRBV9	TRBJ2-3	TRBD2	NA	TGTGCCAGCAGCCTGAGCGGGGGTGTTCCAGATACGCAGTATTTT	CASSLSGGVPDTQYF
TRBV27	TRBJ1-6	NA	NA	TGTGCCAGCAGTTTATTTAACAGAGTTAATTCACCCCTCCACTTT	CASSLFNRVNSPLHF
TRBV5-6	TRBJ1-2	NA	NA	TGTGCCAGCAGCTCCCCCAAGGCCGGGAAGTGGATCGATGGCTACACCTTC	CASSSPKAGKWIDGYTF
TRBV27	TRBJ1-6	NA	NA	TGTGCCAGCAGTTTTTATGGCCCTGCCGAATTTAATTCACCCCTCCACTTT	CASSFYGPAEFNSPLHF
TRBV6-5	TRBJ2-1	TRBD1	NA	TGTGCCAGCAGTCGACAGGGGTTGGACGATGAGCAGTTCTTC	CASSRQGLDDEQFF
TRBV19	TRBJ1-1	NA	NA	TGTGCCAGTAGTATCGTTGGGCGGAACACTGAAGCTTTCTTT	CASSIVGRNTEAFF
TRBV15	TRBJ2-1	TRBD2	NA	TGTGCCACCCGGTATCCTAGCGGGGGCCTCAATGAGCAGTTCTTC	CATRYPSGGLNEQFF
TRBV28	TRBJ2-3	TRBD2	NA	TGTGCCAGCAGTTTATCCCTGACAACTAGGCGGGGGGCGGATACGCAGTATTTT	CASSLSLTTRRGADTQYF
TRBV11-3	TRBJ2-1	TRBD1	NA	TGTGCCAGCAGCGCCCGCCCGGGACAGGGGCACAATGAGCAGTTCTTC	CASSARPGQGHNEQFF